This entry concerns a single TCR beta chain. As yet, its antigen is unknown. The conserved closing phenylalanine or tryptophan is absent in this CDR3, likely reflecting a read error. The tissue used was unsorted bulk material of about 19-33 mg. RNA and DNA were co-extracted from it with the AllPrep DNA/RNA mini kit. All tumor samples contained more than 75% viable tumor cells. This record comes from a study of tumor-infiltrating lymphocytes in primary liver carcinoma. Study information: The patient group consisted of men and women aged 30 to 69 years. Study conclusions and caveats: For tumor-adjacent and tumor-blood pairs, overlap was less than that seen for tumor region pairs. The study found a significantly higher top-250-clone fraction in tumors than in blood (p = 0.039).

The CDR3 spans 16 residues. J lost 5 bases, V lost 3 bases, and 8 bases had no gene match. The germline V gene has CDR1 KGHSH and CDR2 LQKENI. Starting material of around 460 ng total RNA yielded TCR beta cDNA via a constant-region primer. Libraries for TCR beta were built through three nested multiplex PCR rounds, which together made up a slightly modified ARM-PCR procedure. In the first two PCR rounds, TRBV1-TRBV30 forward primers were paired with a C-beta reverse primer, and each round lasted approximately 10 cycles. Each CDR3 protein gets one entry after TCRdb re-called the multiplex PCR reads with MiXCR. The data show 90,000 to 100,000 distinct CDR3 sequences, with around two thirds seen just once and 7.5% to 10% held by the top ten.

V gene TRBV18 combines with J gene TRBJ2-7, with TRBD1 identical over 12 bases. This receptor was obtained from an older woman with primary liver carcinoma and hepatitis B virus infection. Sequencing input: liver tumor tissue from sampling region 5. The subset here: tumor region T5, tumor centre. The CDR3 sequence: CASSPRSGTGGNEQYL. The CDR3 DNA reads as TGTGCCAGCTCACCTCGTTCGGGGACAGGGGGCAACGAGCAGTACCTC.